This TCR beta chain originates from a study of blood T cell repertoires in COVID-19. About the research overall: The study drew acute and convalescent COVID-19 samples from the United States, Italy and Spain. Sources were T cells, B-cell-depleted T cells, or PBMCs; the material itself was cDNA or gDNA.

Trimming took 4 bases from V and 3 from J, leaving 9 bases between them. The CDR3 runs 13 residues. Germline V lookup: CDR1 GTSNPN, CDR2 SVGIG (reference sequence). In Seattle, patients joined the study during active infection and were tracked longitudinally. This clone was observed a single time. In the authors' methods: From reference gene primer amplification, estimates of nucleated cell counts were derived. The protocol was immunoSEQ multiplex PCR, while the TCRdb copy is restricted to in-frame clones and leaves out a portion. That table supplies the V and J calls and clone size; D and trimming were determined from the DNA. The table lists fewer than 300,000 clones, approximately 85% of them singletons, with 0.87% in the top ten.

This receptor was obtained from a human donor with COVID-19, enrolled during active disease. The donor label of this sample is uncertain. This chain uses TRBV30 with TRBJ1-4; D is possibly TRBD1 (5 bases). The sample comprised peripheral blood. The CDR3 coding sequence is TGTGCCTGGACAGGGTCGGCTAATGAAAAACTGTTTTTT. Its translation is CAWTGSANEKLFF.